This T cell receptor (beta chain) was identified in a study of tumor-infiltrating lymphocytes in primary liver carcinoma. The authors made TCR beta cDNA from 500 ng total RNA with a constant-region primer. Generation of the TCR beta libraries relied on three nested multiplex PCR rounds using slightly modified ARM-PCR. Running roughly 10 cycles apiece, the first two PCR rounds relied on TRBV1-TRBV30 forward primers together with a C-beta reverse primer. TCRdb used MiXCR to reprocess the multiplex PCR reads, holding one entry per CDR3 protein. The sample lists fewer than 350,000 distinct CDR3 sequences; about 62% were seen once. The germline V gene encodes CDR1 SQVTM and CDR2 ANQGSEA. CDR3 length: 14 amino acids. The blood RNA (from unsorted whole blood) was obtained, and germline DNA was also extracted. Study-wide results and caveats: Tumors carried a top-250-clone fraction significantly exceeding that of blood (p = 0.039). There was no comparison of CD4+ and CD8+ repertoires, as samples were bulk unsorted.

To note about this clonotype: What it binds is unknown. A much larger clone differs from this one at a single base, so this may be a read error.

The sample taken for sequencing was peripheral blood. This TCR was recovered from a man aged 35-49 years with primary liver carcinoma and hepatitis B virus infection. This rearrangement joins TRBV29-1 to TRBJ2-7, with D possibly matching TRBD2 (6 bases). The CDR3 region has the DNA TGCAGCGCTTACGGGGGTCCCGGGCATTACGAGGAGTACTTC. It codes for CSAYGGPGHYEEYF.